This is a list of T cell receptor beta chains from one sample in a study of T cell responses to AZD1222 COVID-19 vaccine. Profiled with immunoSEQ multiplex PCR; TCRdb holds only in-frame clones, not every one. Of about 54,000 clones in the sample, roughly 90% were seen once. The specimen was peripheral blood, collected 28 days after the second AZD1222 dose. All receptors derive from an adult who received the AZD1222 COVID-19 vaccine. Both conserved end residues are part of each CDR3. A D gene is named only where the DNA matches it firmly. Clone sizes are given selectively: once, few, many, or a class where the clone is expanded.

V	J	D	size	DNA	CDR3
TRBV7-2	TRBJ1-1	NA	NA	TGTGCCAGCAGCGGACAGAGGAACACTGAAGCTTTCTTT	CASSGQRNTEAFF
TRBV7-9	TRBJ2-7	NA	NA	TGTGCCAGCAGGCCCCAGGGCCTTTACGAGCAGTACTTC	CASRPQGLYEQYF
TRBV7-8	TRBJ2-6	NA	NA	TGTGCCAGCAGCTTAGAAGTTGGGTTTGGCGGGCCCACCACTGGGGCCAACGTCCTGACTTTC	CASSLEVGFGGPTTGANVLTF
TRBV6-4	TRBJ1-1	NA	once	TGTGCCAGCAGGACAGAGTCGAACACTGAAGCTTTCTTT	CASRTESNTEAFF
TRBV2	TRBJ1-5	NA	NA	TGTGCCAGCAGTTCAGGAGGGGGGAATCAGCCCCAGCATTTT	CASSSGGGNQPQHF
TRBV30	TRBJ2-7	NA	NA	TGTGCCTGGACCATGGGGGGCGAGGAGCAGTACTTC	CAWTMGGEEQYF
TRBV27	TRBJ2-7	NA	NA	TGTGCCAGCAGTTTAATGGGTGGGTTATACTACGAGCAGTACTTC	CASSLMGGLYYEQYF
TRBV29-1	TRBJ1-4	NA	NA	TGCAGCGTTGAATCCAGGGAGGTTGGGACTAATGAAAAACTGTTTTTT	CSVESREVGTNEKLFF
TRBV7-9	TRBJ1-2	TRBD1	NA	TGTGCCAGCAGCCCGGGACAGGCTATTTCTGGCTACACCTTC	CASSPGQAISGYTF
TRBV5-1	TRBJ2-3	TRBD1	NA	TGCGCCAGCAGCTTGACAGGGGCCCAAGATACGCAGTATTTT	CASSLTGAQDTQYF
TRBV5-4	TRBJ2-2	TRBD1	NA	TGTGCCAGCAGTGGGACAGGGACTCACCTTAACACCGGGGAGCTGTTTTTT	CASSGTGTHLNTGELFF
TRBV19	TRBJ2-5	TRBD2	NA	TGTGCCAGTAGTAGGTACGGACGGGGGGGACGCGAGGAGACCCAGTACTTC	CASSRYGRGGREETQYF
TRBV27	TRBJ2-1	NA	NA	TGTGCCAGCGCCCCCTGGCGGGAAGGAAATGAGCAGTTCTTC	CASAPWREGNEQFF
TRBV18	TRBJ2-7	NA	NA	TGTGCCAGCTCCCCCTCGTCTGTAGGTTCGGGGCCCTACGAGCAGTACTTC	CASSPSSVGSGPYEQYF
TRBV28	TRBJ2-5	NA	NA	TGTGCCAGCCAGGGACTTCGTCAAGAGACCCAGTACTTC	CASQGLRQETQYF
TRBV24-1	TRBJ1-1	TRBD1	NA	TGTGCCACCAGTGATCCGAACAGGGGAGAAGCTTTCTTT	CATSDPNRGEAFF
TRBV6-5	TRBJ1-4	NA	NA	TGTGCCAGCAGTTACAGGGCGAGGGGGTATAATGAAAAACTGTTTTTT	CASSYRARGYNEKLFF
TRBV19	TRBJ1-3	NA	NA	TGTGCCAGTAGTATCCCTCGGGACGGCTCTGGAAACACCATATATTTT	CASSIPRDGSGNTIYF
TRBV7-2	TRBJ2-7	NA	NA	TGTGCCAGCAGCTCCGGATTATTTGAGCAGTACTTC	CASSSGLFEQYF
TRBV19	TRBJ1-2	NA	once	TGTGCCAGTAGTAGCCCACTCAACTATGGCTACACCTTC	CASSSPLNYGYTF
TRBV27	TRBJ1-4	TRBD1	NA	TGTGCCAGCAGTTTATCGCAGGGGGCTAATGAAAAACTGTTTTTT	CASSLSQGANEKLFF
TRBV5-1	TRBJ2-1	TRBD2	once	TGCGCCAGCAGCTTGCGCGGCGGGAGTTCCTACAATGAGCAGTTCTTC	CASSLRGGSSYNEQFF
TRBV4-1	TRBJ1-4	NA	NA	TGCGCCAGCAGCCCATGGACAGCTCCGAATGAAAAACTGTTTTTT	CASSPWTAPNEKLFF
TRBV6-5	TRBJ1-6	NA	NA	TGTGCCAGCAAGGGGACGGCAAATAATTCACCCCTCCACTTT	CASKGTANNSPLHF
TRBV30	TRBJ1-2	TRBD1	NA	TGTGCCTGGAGTCGGGACAGGGGTTTTGGAGGCTACACCTTC	CAWSRDRGFGGYTF
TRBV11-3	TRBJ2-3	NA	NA	TGTGCCAGCAGCTTTGACTCCACAGATACGCAGTATTTT	CASSFDSTDTQYF
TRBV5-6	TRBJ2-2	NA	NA	TGTGCCAGCAGCTTCGGGGTTAACACCGGGGAGCTGTTTTTT	CASSFGVNTGELFF
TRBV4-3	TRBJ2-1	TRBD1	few	TGCGCCAGCAGCCAAGGGCACAGGGGGGCCGGCAATGAGCAGTTCTTC	CASSQGHRGAGNEQFF
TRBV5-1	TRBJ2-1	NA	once	TGCGCCAGCAGCTCGACTTTTAGCTCCTACAATGAGCAGTTCTTC	CASSSTFSSYNEQFF
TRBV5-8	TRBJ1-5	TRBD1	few	TGTGCCAGCAGCTTGGGGGACAGGGTAGGCCAGCCCCAGCATTTT	CASSLGDRVGQPQHF
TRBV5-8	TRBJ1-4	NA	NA	TGTGCCAGCAGCATAGGGCCGGCTAATGAAAAACTGTTTTTT	CASSIGPANEKLFF
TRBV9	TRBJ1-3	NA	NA	TGTGCCAGCAGCCGGGACTTCCTGGACTCTGGAAACACCATATATTTT	CASSRDFLDSGNTIYF
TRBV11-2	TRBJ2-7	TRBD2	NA	TGTGCCAGCAGCTTAGGCGCCGGGACTAGGAGCGGCGAGCAGTACTTC	CASSLGAGTRSGEQYF
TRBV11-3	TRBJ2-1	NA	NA	TGTGCCAGCAGCTCAAGACCCCGCGGGGAGCAGTTCTTC	CASSSRPRGEQFF
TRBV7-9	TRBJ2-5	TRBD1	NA	TGTGCCAGCAGCTCACACCGGGGACAGGGGTGGGAGACCCAGTACTTC	CASSSHRGQGWETQYF
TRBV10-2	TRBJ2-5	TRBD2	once	TGCGCCAGCAGTGGCGCGGGAGGAGAAGAGACCCAGTACTTC	CASSGAGGEETQYF
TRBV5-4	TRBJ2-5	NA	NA	TGTGCCAGCAGCCCCCTCGGGGAGACCCAGTACTTC	CASSPLGETQYF
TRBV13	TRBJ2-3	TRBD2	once	TGTGCCAGCAGAGCCGGGACTAGCGTGGAATATACGCAGTATTTT	CASRAGTSVEYTQYF
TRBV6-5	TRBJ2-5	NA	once	TGTGCCAGCAGTTACTCCGGACGGTTCCAAGAGACCCAGTACTTC	CASSYSGRFQETQYF
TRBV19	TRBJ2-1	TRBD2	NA	TGTGCCAGTAGTATCGGACCAGCGGGGGATGAGCAGTTCTTC	CASSIGPAGDEQFF
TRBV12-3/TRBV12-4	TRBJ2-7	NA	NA	TGTGCCAGCAGTTCCAGCTCCTACGAGCAGTACTTC	CASSSSSYEQYF
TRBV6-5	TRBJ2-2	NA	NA	TGTGCCAGCAGCCCAGGTAGAACGAACACCGGGGAGCTGTTTTTT	CASSPGRTNTGELFF
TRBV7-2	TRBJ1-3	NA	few	TGTGCCAGCAGCTCAGGGCCTCGCTCGGTCTCTGGAAACACCATATATTTT	CASSSGPRSVSGNTIYF
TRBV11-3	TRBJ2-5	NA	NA	TGTGCCAGCAGCTTAGCAGAAGAGACCCAGTACTTC	CASSLAEETQYF
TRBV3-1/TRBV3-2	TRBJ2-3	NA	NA	TGTGCCAGCAGCCCCCTCGGACGGGTAAACACAGATACGCAGTATTTT	CASSPLGRVNTDTQYF
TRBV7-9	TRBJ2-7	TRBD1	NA	TGTGCCAGCACCTACGGGGGGACAGGGGGAAAGGGCGAGCAGTACTTC	CASTYGGTGGKGEQYF
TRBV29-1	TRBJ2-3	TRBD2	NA	TGCAGCGTTCCCGGGACTAGCGGAGGGACAGATACGCAGTATTTT	CSVPGTSGGTDTQYF
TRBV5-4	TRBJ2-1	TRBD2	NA	TGTGCCAGCAGCTCCCCCGGACTAGCGGAGGGCAATGAGCAGTTCTTC	CASSSPGLAEGNEQFF
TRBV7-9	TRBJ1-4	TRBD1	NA	TGTGCCAGCAGCCGAGGACAGGGAAGGGAAAAACTGTTTTTT	CASSRGQGREKLFF
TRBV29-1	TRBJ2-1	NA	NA	TGCAGCGTTTCCACATCTCTATGGGGGGAGAATGAGCAGTTCTTC	CSVSTSLWGENEQFF
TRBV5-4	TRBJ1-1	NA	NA	TGTGCCAGCAGCCGGAAGGAGGGGACCTCCGCTGAAGCTTTCTTT	CASSRKEGTSAEAFF
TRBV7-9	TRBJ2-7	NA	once	TGTGCCAGCAGCTTATCTCGGGGCCAGGGCTCCGGGTGGAAATACGAGCAGTACTTC	CASSLSRGQGSGWKYEQYF